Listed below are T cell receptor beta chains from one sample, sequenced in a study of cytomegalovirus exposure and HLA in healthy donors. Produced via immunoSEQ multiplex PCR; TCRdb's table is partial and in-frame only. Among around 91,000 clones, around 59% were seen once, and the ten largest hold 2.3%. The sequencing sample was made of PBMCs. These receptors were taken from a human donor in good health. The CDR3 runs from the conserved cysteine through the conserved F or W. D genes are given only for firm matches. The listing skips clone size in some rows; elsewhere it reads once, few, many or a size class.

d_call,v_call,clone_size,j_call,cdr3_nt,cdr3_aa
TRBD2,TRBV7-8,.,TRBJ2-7,TGTGCCAGCAGCGTAATAAAGCGGGGGGCGTCCTACGAGCAGTACTTC,CASSVIKRGASYEQYF
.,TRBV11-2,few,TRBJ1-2,TGTGCCAGCAGCTTATCAGGGATTGGCTACACCTTC,CASSLSGIGYTF
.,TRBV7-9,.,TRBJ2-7,TGTGCCAGCAGCTTTGCCAGAACCTACGAGCAGTACTTC,CASSFARTYEQYF
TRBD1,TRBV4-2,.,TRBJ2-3,TGTGCCAGCAGCCGGACTCCGGGACAGGGCACAGATACGCAGTATTTT,CASSRTPGQGTDTQYF
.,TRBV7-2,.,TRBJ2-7,TGTGCCAGCAGCTTACTATTTAACTACGAGCAGTACTTC,CASSLLFNYEQYF
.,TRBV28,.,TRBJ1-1,TGTGCCAGCACCTTCAGGGGACTGAACACTGAAGCTTTCTTT,CASTFRGLNTEAFF
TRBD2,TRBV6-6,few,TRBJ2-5,TGTGCCAGCAGTTACGAGGCTAGCGGGGTCCAAGAGACCCAGTACTTC,CASSYEASGVQETQYF
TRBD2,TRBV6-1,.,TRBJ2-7,TGTGCCAGCAGTGAGACGGGGACTAGCGGGGAGCAGTACTTC,CASSETGTSGEQYF
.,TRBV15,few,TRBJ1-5,TGTGCCACCAAGACAGGCTATAGCAATCAGCCCCAGCATTTT,CATKTGYSNQPQHF
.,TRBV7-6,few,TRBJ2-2,TGTGCCAGCAGCTTAGAGGGGTACGGGGAGCTGTTTTTT,CASSLEGYGELFF
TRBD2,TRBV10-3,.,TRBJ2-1,TGTGCCATCAGTACCGGGACTAGCGGGGGCAATGAGCAGTTCTTC,CAISTGTSGGNEQFF
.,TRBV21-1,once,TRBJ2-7,TGTGCCAGCAGCAATCACACCGTAAGAAATTGGTCGAATTACGAGCAGTACTTC,CASSNHTVRNWSNYEQYF
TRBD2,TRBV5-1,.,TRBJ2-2,TGCGCCAGCAGCGGGGGACTAGCAGCTAACACCGGGGAGCTGTTTTTT,CASSGGLAANTGELFF
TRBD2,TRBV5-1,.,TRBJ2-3,TGCGCCAGCAGCCCAGGGACTAGCGAAGATACGCAGTATTTT,CASSPGTSEDTQYF
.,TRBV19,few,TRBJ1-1,TGTGCCAGTAGTATCGGCTTGGGGGGTACAACTGAAGCTTTCTTT,CASSIGLGGTTEAFF
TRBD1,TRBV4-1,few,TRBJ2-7,TGCGCCAGCAGCCTCTGGAGTGGGACAGGGGGGAACGAGCAGTACTTC,CASSLWSGTGGNEQYF
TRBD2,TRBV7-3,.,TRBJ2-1,TGTGCCAGCAGCTCGACTAGCGGGGAGTACAATGAGCAGTTCTTC,CASSSTSGEYNEQFF
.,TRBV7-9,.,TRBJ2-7,TGTGCCAGCAGCTCAGGGGCCGGATCCTACGAGCAGTACTTC,CASSSGAGSYEQYF
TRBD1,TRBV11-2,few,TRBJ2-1,TGTGCCAGCAGCCCCGAGGGGACAGGGGCCGATGAGCAGTTCTTC,CASSPEGTGADEQFF
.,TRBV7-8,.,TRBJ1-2,TGTGCCAGCAGCTTAGCAACTGTCTATGGCTACACCTTC,CASSLATVYGYTF
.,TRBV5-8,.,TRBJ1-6,TGTGCCAGCAGGGAGGGCGCACCCCTCCACTTT,CASREGAPLHF
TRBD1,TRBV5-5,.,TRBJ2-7,TGTGCCAGCAGCTTGAAGGACAGGGGGAACGAGCAGTACTTC,CASSLKDRGNEQYF
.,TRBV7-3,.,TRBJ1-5,TGTGCCAGCAGCGTGACAGTCGGTCAGCCCCAGCATTTT,CASSVTVGQPQHF
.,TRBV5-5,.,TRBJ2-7,TGTGCCAGCAGACCCCAGATAGGGGTGCGAGAGCAGTACTTC,CASRPQIGVREQYF
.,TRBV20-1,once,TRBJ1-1,TGCAGTGGTAACGGGAACACTGAAGCTTTCTTT,CSGNGNTEAFF
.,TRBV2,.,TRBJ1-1,TGTGCCAGCAGCGTACAGGGAATTAATACTGAAGCTTTCTTT,CASSVQGINTEAFF
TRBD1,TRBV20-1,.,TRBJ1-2,TGCAGTGCTAGGGACAGGGCCGAGACCTTC,CSARDRAETF
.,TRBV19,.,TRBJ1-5,TGTGCCAGTAGTACCCTGGGGACAACTAGCAATCAGCCCCAGCATTTT,CASSTLGTTSNQPQHF
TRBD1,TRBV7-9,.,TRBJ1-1,TGTGCCAGCAGCCCTGGACAGGGGGAAACTGAAGCTTTCTTT,CASSPGQGETEAFF
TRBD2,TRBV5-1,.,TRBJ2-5,TGCGCCAGCCGCACACATTTAGCGGGGACTGAACAAGAGACCCAGTACTTC,CASRTHLAGTEQETQYF
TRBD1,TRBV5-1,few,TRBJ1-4,TGCGCCAGCAGCCCCGGACAGGGGCATGAAAAACTGTTTTTT,CASSPGQGHEKLFF
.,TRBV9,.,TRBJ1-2,TGTGCCAGCAGCTCAGGCCCAGGGTCCGCAGGCTACACCTTC,CASSSGPGSAGYTF
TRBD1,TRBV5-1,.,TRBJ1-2,TGCGCCAGCTCAACTGGACAGGTGGCCTATGGCTACACCTTC,CASSTGQVAYGYTF
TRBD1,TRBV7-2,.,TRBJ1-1,TGTGCCAGCAGCTTCGACAGGGTCCCAGCTTTCTTT,CASSFDRVPAFF
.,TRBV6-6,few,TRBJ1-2,TGTGCCAGCAGTTACAGGGGTCGACTGATTGGCTACACCTTC,CASSYRGRLIGYTF
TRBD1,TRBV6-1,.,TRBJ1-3,TGTGCCAGCAGTGACCCGGGACAGGGGTACTCTGGAAACACCATATATTTT,CASSDPGQGYSGNTIYF
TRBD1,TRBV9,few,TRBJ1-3,TGTGCCAGCAGCGCAGGAACAGGGGGCTGGGGAAACACCATATATTTT,CASSAGTGGWGNTIYF
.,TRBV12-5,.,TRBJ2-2,TGTGCTAGTGTCACCTCGTTCGGGGGTGGCACCGGGGAGCTGTTTTTT,CASVTSFGGGTGELFF
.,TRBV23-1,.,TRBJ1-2,TGCGCCAGCAGTCCACCTCTCCGGGGTCACTATGGCTACACCTTC,CASSPPLRGHYGYTF
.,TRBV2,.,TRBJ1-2,TGTGCCAGCAGACTCAGGTTGGCTGACTATGGCTACACCTTC,CASRLRLADYGYTF
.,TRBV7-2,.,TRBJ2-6,TGTGCCAGCAGCTTTCCCAAAGGGGGGGCCTCTGGGGCCAACGTCCTGACTTTC,CASSFPKGGASGANVLTF
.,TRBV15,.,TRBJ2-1,TGTGCCACCAGCAGAGATCTCGCGAGCGATGAGCAGTTCTTC,CATSRDLASDEQFF
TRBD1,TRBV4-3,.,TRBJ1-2,TGCGCCAGCAGCCAGCTAGGGGGCAGGTCCAACTATGGCTACACCTTC,CASSQLGGRSNYGYTF
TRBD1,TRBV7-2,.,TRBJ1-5,TGTGCCAGCGCCGGGACAGGGAATCAGCCCCAGCATTTT,CASAGTGNQPQHF
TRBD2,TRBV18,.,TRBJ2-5,TGTGCCAGCTCACCTCGACCGGGAGCGGGGAAGGAGACCCAGTACTTC,CASSPRPGAGKETQYF